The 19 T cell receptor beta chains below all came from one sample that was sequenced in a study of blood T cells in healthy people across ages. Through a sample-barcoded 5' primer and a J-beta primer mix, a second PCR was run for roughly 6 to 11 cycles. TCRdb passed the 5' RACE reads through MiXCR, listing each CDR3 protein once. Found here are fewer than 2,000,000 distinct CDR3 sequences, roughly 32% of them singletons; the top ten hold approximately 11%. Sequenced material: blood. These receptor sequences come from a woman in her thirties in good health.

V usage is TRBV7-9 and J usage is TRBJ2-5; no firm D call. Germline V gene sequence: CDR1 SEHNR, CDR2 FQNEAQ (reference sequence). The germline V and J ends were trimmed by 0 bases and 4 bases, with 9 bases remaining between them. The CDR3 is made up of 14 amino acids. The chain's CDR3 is CASSLAVTVETQYF. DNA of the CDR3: TGTGCCAGCAGCTTAGCGGTGACCGTAGAGACCCAGTACTTC.

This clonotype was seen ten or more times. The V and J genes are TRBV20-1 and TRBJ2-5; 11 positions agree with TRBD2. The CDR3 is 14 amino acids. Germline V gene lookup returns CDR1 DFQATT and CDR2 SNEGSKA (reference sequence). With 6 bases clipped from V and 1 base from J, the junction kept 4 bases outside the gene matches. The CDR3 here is CSAVAGGLQETQYF. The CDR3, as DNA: TGCAGTGCCGTAGCGGGGGGGCTCCAAGAGACCCAGTACTTC.

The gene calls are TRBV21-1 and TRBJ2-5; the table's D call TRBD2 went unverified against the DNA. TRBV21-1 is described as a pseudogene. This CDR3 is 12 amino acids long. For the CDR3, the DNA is TGTGCCAGCATGGGACGAGCCGAGACCCAGTACTTC. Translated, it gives CASMGRAETQYF.

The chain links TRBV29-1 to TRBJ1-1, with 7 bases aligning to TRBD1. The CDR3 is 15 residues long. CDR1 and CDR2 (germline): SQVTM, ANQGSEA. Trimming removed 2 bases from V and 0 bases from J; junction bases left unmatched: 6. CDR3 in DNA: TGCAGCGTTGAAAGCGACAGGGAAATGAACACTGAAGCTTTCTTT. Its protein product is CSVESDREMNTEAFF.

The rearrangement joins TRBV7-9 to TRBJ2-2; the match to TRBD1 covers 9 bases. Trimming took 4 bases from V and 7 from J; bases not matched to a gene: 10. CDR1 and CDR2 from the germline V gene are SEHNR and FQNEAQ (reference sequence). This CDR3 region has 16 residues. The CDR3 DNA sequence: TGTGCCAGCAGCTCCCGGGACAGGGACTTGGTCGGGGAGCTGTTTTTT. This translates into CASSSRDRDLVGELFF.

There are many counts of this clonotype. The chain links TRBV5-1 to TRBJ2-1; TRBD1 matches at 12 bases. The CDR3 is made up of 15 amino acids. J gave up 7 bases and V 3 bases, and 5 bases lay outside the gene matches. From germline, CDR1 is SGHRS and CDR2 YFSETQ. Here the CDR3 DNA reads TGCGCCAGCAGCTCCCGGGACAGGGGGCGAAATGAGCAGTTCTTC. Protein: CASSSRDRGRNEQFF.

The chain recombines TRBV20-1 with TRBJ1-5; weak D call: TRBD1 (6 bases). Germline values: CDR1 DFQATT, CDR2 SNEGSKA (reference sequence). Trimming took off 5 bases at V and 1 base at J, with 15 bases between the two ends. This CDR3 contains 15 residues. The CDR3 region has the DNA TGCAGTGCTGGTCAGGGGTTGTGGAGCAATCAGCCCCAGCATTTT. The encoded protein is CSAGQGLWSNQPQHF.

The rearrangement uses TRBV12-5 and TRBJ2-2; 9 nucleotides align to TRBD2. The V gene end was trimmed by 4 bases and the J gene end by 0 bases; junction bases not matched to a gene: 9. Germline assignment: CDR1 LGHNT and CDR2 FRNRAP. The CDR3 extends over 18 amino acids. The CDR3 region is CASGSPLAGDTNTGELFF. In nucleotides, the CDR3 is TGTGCTAGTGGTTCCCCATTAGCGGGAGACACGAACACCGGGGAGCTGTTTTTT.

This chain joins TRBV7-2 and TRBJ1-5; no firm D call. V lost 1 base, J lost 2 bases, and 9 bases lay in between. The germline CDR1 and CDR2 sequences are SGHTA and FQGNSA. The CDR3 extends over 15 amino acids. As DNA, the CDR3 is TGTGCCAGCAGCTTAGAGGAAGCGGGCAATCAGCCCCAGCATTTT. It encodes CASSLEEAGNQPQHF.

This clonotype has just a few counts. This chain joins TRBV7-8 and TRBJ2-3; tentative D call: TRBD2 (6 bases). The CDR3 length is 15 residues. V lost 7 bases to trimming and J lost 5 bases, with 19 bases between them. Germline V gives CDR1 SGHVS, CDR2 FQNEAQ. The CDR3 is CASNRRGGSGDTQYF. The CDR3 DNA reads TGTGCCAGCAATAGACGAGGAGGGTCGGGAGATACGCAGTATTTT.

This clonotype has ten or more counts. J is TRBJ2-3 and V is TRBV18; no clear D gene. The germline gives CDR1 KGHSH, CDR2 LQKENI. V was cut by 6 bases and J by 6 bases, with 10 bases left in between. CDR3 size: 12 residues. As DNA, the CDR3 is TGTGCCAGCTCTCCGAAGGCGGATACGCAGTATTTT. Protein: CASSPKADTQYF.

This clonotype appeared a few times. CDR3 residues: CASSPTDRGSYEQYF. The CDR3 DNA sequence: TGTGCCAGCAGTCCTACGGACAGGGGCTCCTACGAGCAGTACTTC. This chain joins TRBV27 and TRBJ2-7, with 9 nucleotides matching TRBD1. The CDR3 runs to 15 residues. Per the germline V gene, CDR1 is MNHEY and CDR2 is SMNVEV (reference sequence). The J segment lost 0 bases and the V segment lost 5 bases, leaving 5 bases of the junction unmatched.

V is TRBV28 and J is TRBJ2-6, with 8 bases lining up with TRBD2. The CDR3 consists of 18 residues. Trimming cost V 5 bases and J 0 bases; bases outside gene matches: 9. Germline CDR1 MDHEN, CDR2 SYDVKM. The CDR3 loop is CASSSAGTSYSGANVLTF. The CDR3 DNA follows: TGTGCCAGCAGTAGCGCCGGGACTAGTTACTCTGGGGCCAACGTCCTGACTTTC.

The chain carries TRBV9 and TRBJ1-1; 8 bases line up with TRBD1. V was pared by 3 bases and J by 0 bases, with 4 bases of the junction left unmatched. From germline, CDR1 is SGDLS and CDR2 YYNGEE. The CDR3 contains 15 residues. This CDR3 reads CASSAGQALNTEAFF. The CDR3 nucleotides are TGTGCCAGCAGCGCGGGACAGGCCTTGAACACTGAAGCTTTCTTT.

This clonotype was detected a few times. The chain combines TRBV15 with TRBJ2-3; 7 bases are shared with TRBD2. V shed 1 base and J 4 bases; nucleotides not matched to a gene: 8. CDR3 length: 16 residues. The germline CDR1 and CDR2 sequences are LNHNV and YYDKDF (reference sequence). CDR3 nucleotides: TGTGCCACCAGCAGAGGGCCAGCGGGAAAATCAGATACGCAGTATTTT. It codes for CATSRGPAGKSDTQYF. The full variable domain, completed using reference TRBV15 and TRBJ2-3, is DAMVIQNPRYQVTQFGKPVTLSCSQTLNHNVMYWYQQKSSQAPKLLFHYYDKDFNNEADTPDNFQSRRPNTSFCFLDIRSPGLGDTAMYLCATSRGPAGKSDTQYFGPGTRLTVL.

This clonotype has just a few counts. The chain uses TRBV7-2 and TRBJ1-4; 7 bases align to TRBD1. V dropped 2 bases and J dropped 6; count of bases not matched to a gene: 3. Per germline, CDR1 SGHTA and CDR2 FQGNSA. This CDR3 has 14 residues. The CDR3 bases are TGTGCCAGCAGCTTAAGCAGGGGGTATGAAAAACTGTTTTTT. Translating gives CASSLSRGYEKLFF.

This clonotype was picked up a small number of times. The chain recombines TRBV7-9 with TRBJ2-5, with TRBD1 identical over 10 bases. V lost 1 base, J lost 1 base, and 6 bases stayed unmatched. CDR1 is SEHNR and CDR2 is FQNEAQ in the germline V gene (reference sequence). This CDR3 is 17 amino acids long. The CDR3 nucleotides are TGTGCCAGCAGCTTAGGTGGGACAGGGGAATCCCAAGAGACCCAGTACTTC. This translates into CASSLGGTGESQETQYF.

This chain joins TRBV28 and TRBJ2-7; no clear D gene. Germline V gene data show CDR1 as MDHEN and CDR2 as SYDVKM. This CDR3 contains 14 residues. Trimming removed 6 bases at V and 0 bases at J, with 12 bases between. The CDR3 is CASRRTISSYEQYF. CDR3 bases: TGTGCCAGCAGAAGAACCATCAGCTCCTACGAGCAGTACTTC.

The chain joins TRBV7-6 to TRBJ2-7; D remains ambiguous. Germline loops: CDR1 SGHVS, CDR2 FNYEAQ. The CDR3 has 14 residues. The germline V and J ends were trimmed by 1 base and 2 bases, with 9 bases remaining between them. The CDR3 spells CASSLGELPYEQYF. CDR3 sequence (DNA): TGTGCCAGCAGCTTAGGGGAACTACCCTACGAGCAGTACTTC.